The 27 T cell receptor beta chains reported below all come from one sample, sequenced in a study of blood T cell repertoires in COVID-19. The table came from immunoSEQ multiplex PCR; TCRdb's copy has only in-frame clones and leaves some out. Among about 180,000 clones listed, 65% to 90% were seen once. Sequencing input: peripheral blood. Every receptor here comes from a man aged 50 to 60 with active or convalescent COVID-19.

This rearrangement joins TRBV19 to TRBJ1-2, with a weak D call TRBD1 (6 bases). CDR1 is LNHDA and CDR2 is SQIVND in the germline V gene (reference sequence). Trimming removed 1 base at V and 10 bases at J, with 10 bases between. The CDR3 sequence is 12 residues long. Here the CDR3 reads CASSIVRGYYTF. CDR3 in DNA: TGTGCCAGTAGTATAGTCAGGGGATACTACACCTTC.

V gene TRBV5-1 combines with J gene TRBJ2-7, with D perhaps TRBD1 (5 bases). V was trimmed by 5 bases and J by 2 bases, leaving 14 bases between them. This CDR3 is 14 amino acids long. Per germline, CDR1 SGHRS and CDR2 YFSETQ. The CDR3 protein is CASSDLGVAYEQYF. Written as DNA, the CDR3 is TGCGCCAGCAGTGACTTAGGGGTTGCCTACGAGCAGTACTTC.

This clone was observed a few times. The CDR3 reads CAWSKTPNSPLHF. The CDR3 DNA is TGTGCCTGGAGTAAGACACCTAATTCACCCCTCCACTTT. V gene TRBV30 combines with J gene TRBJ1-6; D remains ambiguous. The V end lost 2 bases, the J end lost 6 bases, and 8 bases lay between the germline ends. CDR1 GTSNPN and CDR2 SVGIG come from the germline V gene (reference sequence). The CDR3 is 13 residues long.

This chain uses TRBV11-2 with TRBJ2-3, with D unclear. The length of the CDR3 is 15 residues. Trimming removed 1 base at V and 3 bases at J, with 11 bases between. CDR1 SGHAT and CDR2 FQNNGV come from the germline V gene. The CDR3 region is CASSLGAPGTDTQYF. The CDR3 DNA reads TGTGCCAGCAGCTTAGGGGCACCTGGTACAGATACGCAGTATTTT.

The chain couples TRBV30 to TRBJ1-3; 7 bases match TRBD1. Germline V gene data show CDR1 as GTSNPN and CDR2 as SVGIG (reference sequence). This CDR3 region has 16 residues. J lost 3 bases, V lost 6 bases, and 14 bases had no gene match. The CDR3 here is CACLPPTGAGGNTIYF. The CDR3 DNA sequence: TGTGCCTGCCTGCCCCCCACAGGGGCTGGTGGAAACACCATATATTTT.

The chain has TRBV11-3 and TRBJ1-1, with D tentatively TRBD1 (6 bases). Germline V CDR1 and CDR2: SGHNT, YENEEA. Trimming took off 1 base at V and 5 bases at J, with 8 bases between the two ends. The CDR3 runs 13 residues. The DNA of the CDR3 is TGTGCCAGCAGCTTAGGCCAGGGGACTGAAGCTTTCTTT. Residues: CASSLGQGTEAFF.

The CDR3 bases are TGTGCCAGCAGTTTGGTGGGGGCCCAAGAGACCCAGTACTTC. It encodes CASSLVGAQETQYF. The gene calls are TRBV28 and TRBJ2-5; D possibly corresponds to TRBD1 (6 bases). Germline V gene lookup returns CDR1 MDHEN and CDR2 SYDVKM. Trimming pared 3 bases from V and 1 base from J, leaving 9 bases between. The CDR3 covers 14 residues. The complete variable domain, with remaining parts taken from reference TRBV28 and TRBJ2-5, reads DVKVTQSSRYLVKRTGEKVFLECVQDMDHENMFWYRQDPGLGLRLIYFSYDVKMKEKGDIPEGYSVSREKKERFSLILESASTNQTSMYLCASSLVGAQETQYFGPGTRLLVL.

The V and J genes are TRBV19 and TRBJ2-3; TRBD1 might be the D (6 bases). Deletions cut 3 bases from V and 0 bases from J, with 7 bases between. The CDR3 length is 14 residues. Per the germline V gene, CDR1 is LNHDA and CDR2 is SQIVND (reference sequence). The CDR3 loop reads CASSIQGSTDTQYF. In DNA, the CDR3 is TGTGCCAGTAGTATCCAGGGGAGCACAGATACGCAGTATTTT.

The chain is built from TRBV19 and TRBJ1-3; TRBD1 is a possible D gene (5 bases). The CDR3 runs 15 residues. V lost 1 base, J lost 0 bases, and 7 bases lay in between. CDR1 is LNHDA, CDR2 SQIVND, per germline (reference sequence). The chain's CDR3 is CASSIAGISGNTIYF. CDR3 nucleotides: TGTGCCAGTAGTATAGCAGGGATCTCTGGAAACACCATATATTTT.

The chain employs TRBV7-7 and TRBJ2-1; 7 bases agree with TRBD2. This CDR3 has 15 amino acids. V lost 2 bases and J lost 5; bases outside the gene matches: 6. Germline V CDR1 and CDR2: SSHAT, FNYEAQ (reference sequence). The CDR3 sequence is CASSLLVGGHNEQFF. The DNA for the CDR3 is TGTGCCAGCAGCTTACTTGTGGGAGGGCACAATGAGCAGTTCTTC.

J is TRBJ1-6 and V is TRBV28, with D possibly matching TRBD1 (5 bases). Trimming left V 6 bases short and J 10 bases short, with 10 bases between. This CDR3 has 12 residues. Germline lookup yields CDR1 MDHEN and CDR2 SYDVKM. This CDR3 is CASSQGVSPLHF. The CDR3 DNA sequence: TGTGCCAGCAGCCAAGGGGTATCACCCCTCCACTTT.

This chain uses TRBV7-2 with TRBJ2-3; 7 nucleotides agree with TRBD1. V lost 7 bases and J lost 0; bases outside the gene matches: 10. In germline, CDR1 is SGHTA, CDR2 FQGNSA. This CDR3 contains 16 residues. In nucleotides, the CDR3 is TGTGCCAGCAAACAGGGGTACTCCACTAGCACAGATACGCAGTATTTT. Its translation is CASKQGYSTSTDTQYF.

This chain connects TRBV6-1 to TRBJ1-5, with TRBD1 as a possible D gene (6 bases). With 2 bases removed from V and 6 bases from J, the gap between germline ends came to 14 bases. The CDR3 totals 15 residues. Per germline, CDR1 MNHNS and CDR2 SASEGT. The CDR3 DNA reads as TGTGCCAGCAGTGAACAGGGGATGGCTCGTCAGCCCCAGCATTTT. Translation: CASSEQGMARQPQHF.

This clone occurred once. This sequence joins TRBV27 and TRBJ2-7, with D possibly matching TRBD2 (6 bases). This CDR3 is 13 amino acids long. The germline V gene has CDR1 MNHEY and CDR2 SMNVEV (reference sequence). V was clipped by 2 bases and J by 6 bases, with 11 bases between them. CDR3 amino acids: CASSLGGVGEQYF. CDR3 DNA: TGTGCCAGCAGTTTAGGAGGGGTCGGCGAGCAGTACTTC.

V usage is TRBV30 and J usage is TRBJ1-1, with a weak D call TRBD1 (5 bases). The CDR3 has 12 amino acids. V lost 3 bases to trimming and J lost 3 bases, with 8 bases between them. Germline V gives CDR1 GTSNPN, CDR2 SVGIG (reference sequence). Here the CDR3 DNA reads TGTGCCTGGAGGGTACAGGACACTGAAGCTTTCTTT. It codes for CAWRVQDTEAFF. Together with reference TRBV30 and TRBJ1-1, the CDR3 gives the full variable domain: SQTIHQWPATLVQPVGSPLSLECTVEGTSNPNLYWYRQAAGRGLQLLFYSVGIGQISSEVPQNLSASRPQDRQFILSSKKLLLSDSGFYLCAWRVQDTEAFFGQGTRLTVV.

This clone was detected only a few times. The rearrangement joins TRBV2 to TRBJ1-2, with a weak D call TRBD1 (6 bases). Germline lookup yields CDR1 SNHLY and CDR2 FYNNEI. V was shortened by 6 bases and J by 6 bases, with 17 bases between the two germline ends. The CDR3 length is 14 residues. The CDR3: CASRPATGRDGYTF. DNA for the CDR3: TGTGCCAGCAGACCAGCAACAGGGAGGGATGGCTACACCTTC.

The rearrangement uses TRBV6-2 or TRBV6-3 and TRBJ2-1, with D perhaps TRBD1 (6 bases). V lost 0 bases and J lost 7, with 19 bases in between. The CDR3 totals 17 residues. Per the germline V gene, CDR1 is MNHEY and CDR2 is SVGEGT. CDR3 loop: CASSYSGQPASLNEQFF. The CDR3 DNA is TGTGCCAGCAGTTACTCAGGACAGCCAGCGAGTTTGAATGAGCAGTTCTTC.

V and J are TRBV6-5 and TRBJ1-6, with D perhaps matching TRBD1 (5 bases). Trimming removed 7 bases at V and 5 bases at J, with 9 bases between. Looked up from germline, CDR1 is MNHEY and CDR2 is SVGAGI. The length of the CDR3 is 13 residues. For the CDR3, the DNA is TGTGCCAGCAATACGGACAATAATTCACCCCTCCACTTT. Translated: CASNTDNNSPLHF.

The rearrangement uses TRBV11-2 and TRBJ2-1; 9 positions agree with TRBD2. Germline assignment: CDR1 SGHAT and CDR2 FQNNGV. The CDR3 covers 13 residues. V trimming: 6 bases; J trimming: 7 bases; junction bases outside the gene matches: 4. This CDR3 is CASRGLAKNEQFF. CDR3 DNA: TGTGCCAGCAGAGGACTAGCGAAAAATGAGCAGTTCTTC.

The chain uses TRBV5-1 and TRBJ2-3, with 11 bases that match TRBD2. The V and J ends lost 4 bases and 5 bases, in that order; junction bases with no gene match: 6. Germline values: CDR1 SGHRS, CDR2 YFSETQ. CDR3 size: 15 residues. The CDR3 region has the DNA TGCGCCAGCAGCGTTAGCGGGGGGGCCGGAGATACGCAGTATTTT. Translated, it gives CASSVSGGAGDTQYF.

V gene TRBV9 combines with J gene TRBJ2-3, with D perhaps matching TRBD2 (6 bases). CDR1 is SGDLS, CDR2 YYNGEE, per germline. There are 15 residues in the CDR3. Trimming removed 0 bases at V and 0 bases at J, with 8 bases between. The chain's CDR3 is CASSVGGGSTDTQYF. CDR3 bases: TGTGCCAGCAGCGTAGGTGGGGGGAGCACAGATACGCAGTATTTT.

The chain employs TRBV29-1 and TRBJ2-2, with D maybe TRBD2 (6 bases). The CDR3 consists of 15 residues. The germline CDR1 and CDR2 sequences are SQVTM and ANQGSEA. Trimming left V 3 bases short and J 4 bases short, with 15 bases between. The CDR3: CSVDRQGGLTGELFF. DNA for the CDR3: TGCAGCGTTGATAGGCAGGGAGGACTCACCGGGGAGCTGTTTTTT.

The chain uses TRBV15 and TRBJ1-2; no definite D call. Between the trimmed V and J ends, which lost 5 bases and 0 bases, there was a span of 16 bases. This CDR3 contains 16 residues. Germline values: CDR1 LNHNV, CDR2 YYDKDF (reference sequence). This CDR3 is CATSDPHWGANYGYTF. CDR3 sequence (DNA): TGTGCCACCAGCGACCCCCACTGGGGAGCTAACTATGGCTACACCTTC.

V gene TRBV9 combines with J gene TRBJ2-5; no definite D call. CDR1 is SGDLS, CDR2 YYNGEE, per germline. V was cut by 3 bases and J by 1 base, with 10 bases left in between. This CDR3 spans 14 amino acids. The CDR3 DNA is TGTGCCAGCAGCGCCCCGGTCGGCCAAGAGACCCAGTACTTC. This gives the protein CASSAPVGQETQYF.

V and J are TRBV3-1 (or the pseudogene TRBV3-2) and TRBJ2-1; no clear D gene. Germline CDR1 is LGHDT and CDR2 is YNNKEL (reference sequence). This CDR3 spans 11 amino acids. V was clipped by 1 base and J by 8 bases, with 3 bases between them. The CDR3 loop is CASSQVDEQFF. The CDR3 DNA reads as TGTGCCAGCAGCCAAGTAGATGAGCAGTTCTTC.

The chain combines TRBV18 with TRBJ2-3, with TRBD2 as a possible D gene (6 bases). Trimming removed 0 bases at V and 4 bases at J, with 11 bases between. This CDR3 contains 15 residues. Germline CDR1 is KGHSH and CDR2 is LQKENI. The CDR3 region is CASSPPSKRADTQYF. CDR3 DNA sequence: TGTGCCAGCTCACCACCGAGCAAGCGGGCAGATACGCAGTATTTT.

This sequence joins TRBV5-4 and TRBJ2-2, with TRBD2 matching 10 bases. Germline V gene sequence: CDR1 SGHNT, CDR2 YYREEE (reference sequence). The length of the CDR3 is 18 residues. V lost 1 base, J lost 3 bases, and 9 bases stayed unmatched. The CDR3 DNA follows: TGTGCCAGCAGCTTGTTCCGCCTAGCGGGAGTGGACACCGGGGAGCTGTTTTTT. It is translated as CASSLFRLAGVDTGELFF.